The rows below give T cell receptor beta chains drawn from one sample of a study of CD8+CD57+ T cells in acquired aplastic anemia. Each CDR3 protein is one row after TCRdb ran MiXCR on the reads. The sample carries some 170,000 distinct CDR3 sequences, roughly 43% recorded once. What was sequenced was sorted CD4+, CD8+, or CD8+CD57+ T cells (not recorded which) from PBMCs. All receptors derive from a human donor with aplastic anemia. Each CDR3 is given with its conserved first and last residue. Fields, in order: J gene, D gene, clone size, V gene, CDR3 DNA, CDR3 protein. A D gene is named only where the DNA matches it firmly. Clone size is not always given. Where it is, it says once, few, many or a class for expanded clones.

J gene: TRBJ1-1; D gene: -; clone size: many; V gene: TRBV6-5; CDR3 DNA: TGTGCCAGCAGTTCCAGGGGCTTGAACACTGAAGCTTTCTTT; CDR3 protein: CASSSRGLNTEAFF
J gene: TRBJ1-1; D gene: -; clone size: few; V gene: TRBV3-1; CDR3 DNA: TGTGCCAGCAGCCCTGGAGGGGGACTCGCAGCTTTCTTT; CDR3 protein: CASSPGGGLAAFF
J gene: TRBJ1-5; D gene: -; clone size: many; V gene: TRBV15; CDR3 DNA: TGTGCCACCAGCAGAGATTTAAACCCCCAGCATTTT; CDR3 protein: CATSRDLNPQHF
J gene: TRBJ2-3; D gene: -; clone size: few; V gene: TRBV5-4; CDR3 DNA: TGTGCCAGCAGCTTGGGGGGTAGCCCACCCTCCACAGATACGCAGTATTTT; CDR3 protein: CASSLGGSPPSTDTQYF
J gene: TRBJ2-7; D gene: -; clone size: -; V gene: TRBV7-2; CDR3 DNA: TGTGCCAGCAGGGGGGACCTCCACGAGCAGTACTTC; CDR3 protein: CASRGDLHEQYF
J gene: TRBJ1-2; D gene: TRBD1; clone size: many; V gene: TRBV19; CDR3 DNA: TGTGCCAGTAGTCCCCGGGACAGGGTTCCTCCCGACTTC; CDR3 protein: CASSPRDRVPPDF
J gene: TRBJ1-2; D gene: TRBD1; clone size: -; V gene: TRBV7-9; CDR3 DNA: TGTGGGGGCAGCTTAGACAGGGACTATGGCTACACCTTC; CDR3 protein: CGGSLDRDYGYTF
J gene: TRBJ2-7; D gene: TRBD1; clone size: few; V gene: TRBV29-1; CDR3 DNA: TGCAGCGGTAAACAGGGGATCGAGCAGTACTTC; CDR3 protein: CSGKQGIEQYF
J gene: TRBJ2-7; D gene: -; clone size: -; V gene: TRBV9; CDR3 DNA: TGTGCCAGCAGCGTAGGGGCGGGATCCTACGAGCAGTACTTC; CDR3 protein: CASSVGAGSYEQYF
J gene: TRBJ2-7; D gene: TRBD1; clone size: -; V gene: TRBV6-1; CDR3 DNA: TGTGCCAGCACAGGGGGACCCATAGAGCAGTACTTC; CDR3 protein: CASTGGPIEQYF
J gene: TRBJ2-3; D gene: -; clone size: many; V gene: TRBV15; CDR3 DNA: TGTGCCACCAGCAACCCGGATACGCAGTATTTT; CDR3 protein: CATSNPDTQYF
J gene: TRBJ2-5; D gene: TRBD1; clone size: -; V gene: TRBV24-1; CDR3 DNA: TGTGCCACCAGTGACCGGACAGGGTACCAAGAGACCCAGTACTTC; CDR3 protein: CATSDRTGYQETQYF
J gene: TRBJ2-1; D gene: TRBD1; clone size: many; V gene: TRBV14; CDR3 DNA: TGTGCCAGCAGCCAAAAGGGGGGGACAGGGTGGTGGTCCTACAATGAGCAGTTCTTC; CDR3 protein: CASSQKGGTGWWSYNEQFF
J gene: TRBJ2-3; D gene: -; clone size: many; V gene: TRBV4-2; CDR3 DNA: TGTGCCAGCAGCCAAGAGGCCGGACGCACAGATACGCAGTATTTT; CDR3 protein: CASSQEAGRTDTQYF
J gene: TRBJ2-7; D gene: TRBD2; clone size: -; V gene: TRBV7-9; CDR3 DNA: TGTGCCAGCAGCCCCGGGACTAAGTTCCACGAGCAGTACTTC; CDR3 protein: CASSPGTKFHEQYF
J gene: TRBJ1-1; D gene: -; clone size: many; V gene: TRBV6-2/TRBV6-3; CDR3 DNA: TGTGCCAGCAGTTACTCACGGCAATCCGAAGCTTTCTTT; CDR3 protein: CASSYSRQSEAFF
J gene: TRBJ2-5; D gene: TRBD2; clone size: -; V gene: TRBV3-1; CDR3 DNA: TGTGCCAGCAGCCAAGTTCGGCTAGCGGGGGGGCTTGGAGAGACCCAGTACTTC; CDR3 protein: CASSQVRLAGGLGETQYF
J gene: TRBJ1-3; D gene: TRBD1; clone size: -; V gene: TRBV6-1; CDR3 DNA: TGTGCCAGGCCGCCCTTAAACAAGGACAGGGCACGAAACACCATATATTTT; CDR3 protein: CARPPLNKDRARNTIYF
J gene: TRBJ2-1; D gene: -; clone size: few; V gene: TRBV13; CDR3 DNA: TGTGCCAGCAGCTTAGATTCAGCCGCCCAGCAGGAACCGCAGTTCTTC; CDR3 protein: CASSLDSAAQQEPQFF
J gene: TRBJ2-5; D gene: -; clone size: many; V gene: TRBV7-9; CDR3 DNA: TGTGCCAGCAGCTGGAACGTCGGGGGCGAAGAGACCCAGTACTTC; CDR3 protein: CASSWNVGGEETQYF
J gene: TRBJ2-1; D gene: -; clone size: -; V gene: TRBV20-1; CDR3 DNA: TGCAGTGCTAGCGTCGTCAGCGGTAGCTCCTACAATGAGCAGTTCTTC; CDR3 protein: CSASVVSGSSYNEQFF
J gene: TRBJ2-7; D gene: TRBD1; clone size: once; V gene: TRBV20-1; CDR3 DNA: TGCAGTGCGACATGGACAGGGTCCTACGAGCAGTACTTC; CDR3 protein: CSATWTGSYEQYF
J gene: TRBJ2-2; D gene: TRBD2; clone size: -; V gene: TRBV12-3/TRBV12-4; CDR3 DNA: TGTGCCAATGGGGCGGGAGGTTTGACCGGGGAGCTGTTTTTT; CDR3 protein: CANGAGGLTGELFF
J gene: TRBJ2-7; D gene: -; clone size: many; V gene: TRBV20-1; CDR3 DNA: TGCAGTGCTAGAGAAATAGTGGAATCCGAGCAGTACTTC; CDR3 protein: CSAREIVESEQYF
J gene: TRBJ1-6; D gene: TRBD1; clone size: -; V gene: TRBV20-1; CDR3 DNA: TGCAGTGCCGGGGACAGGGGTTTCTATGGGTCCTATAATTCACCCCTCCACTTT; CDR3 protein: CSAGDRGFYGSYNSPLHF
J gene: TRBJ1-1; D gene: -; clone size: -; V gene: TRBV24-1; CDR3 DNA: TGTGCCACCAAGGATGGCAGGAGGAACACTGAAGCTTTCTTT; CDR3 protein: CATKDGRRNTEAFF
J gene: TRBJ2-3; D gene: TRBD2; clone size: -; V gene: TRBV10-3; CDR3 DNA: TGTGCCATCAGGACTAGCGGGGGGAGGTGGGGCACAGATACGCAGTATTTT; CDR3 protein: CAIRTSGGRWGTDTQYF
J gene: TRBJ1-4; D gene: -; clone size: -; V gene: TRBV15; CDR3 DNA: TGTGCCACCAGCAGCCGGGACCCGAATGGAAAACTGTTTTTT; CDR3 protein: CATSSRDPNGKLFF
J gene: TRBJ1-2; D gene: -; clone size: -; V gene: TRBV7-2; CDR3 DNA: TGTGCCAGCAGCTTAGCGGGAAGGGTCTTGAGTGGCTACACCTTC; CDR3 protein: CASSLAGRVLSGYTF
J gene: TRBJ1-2; D gene: -; clone size: many; V gene: TRBV7-2; CDR3 DNA: TGTGCCAGCAGCTCAAGGTTAACCTATGGCTACACCTTC; CDR3 protein: CASSSRLTYGYTF
J gene: TRBJ2-5; D gene: TRBD2; clone size: few; V gene: TRBV10-3; CDR3 DNA: TGTGCCATCAGTGGTGGGGGGGAAGAGACCCAGTACTTC; CDR3 protein: CAISGGGEETQYF
J gene: TRBJ1-3; D gene: TRBD1; clone size: -; V gene: TRBV4-2; CDR3 DNA: TGTGCCAGCAGCCAAGAATCGGTCGGCAGGGGGCGATTGTCCTCTGGAAACACCATATATTTT; CDR3 protein: CASSQESVGRGRLSSGNTIYF
J gene: TRBJ1-1; D gene: -; clone size: many; V gene: TRBV10-3; CDR3 DNA: TGTGCCTCCGTTAGCCAAGTGAACACTGAAGCTTTCTTT; CDR3 protein: CASVSQVNTEAFF
J gene: TRBJ2-3; D gene: TRBD2; clone size: many; V gene: TRBV12-3/TRBV12-4; CDR3 DNA: TGTGCCAGCAGTTCTACCCTGGGACTAGCGAGGGCAGATACGCAGTATTTT; CDR3 protein: CASSSTLGLARADTQYF
J gene: TRBJ2-3; D gene: TRBD2; clone size: many; V gene: TRBV19; CDR3 DNA: TGTGCCAGTAGTAGCCTGGCGGGGGGGCTAACAGATACGCAGTATTTT; CDR3 protein: CASSSLAGGLTDTQYF
J gene: TRBJ2-5; D gene: -; clone size: few; V gene: TRBV10-3; CDR3 DNA: TGTGCCATCAGTGAGAGACCAAAACAAGAGACCCAGTACTTC; CDR3 protein: CAISERPKQETQYF
J gene: TRBJ1-6; D gene: -; clone size: -; V gene: TRBV7-6; CDR3 DNA: TGTGCCAGCAGCTCCTTTAATTCACCCCTCCACTTT; CDR3 protein: CASSSFNSPLHF
J gene: TRBJ2-1; D gene: TRBD2; clone size: many; V gene: TRBV7-2; CDR3 DNA: TGTGCCAGCAGCTTAGCGCGGCAGCGGGGGAACAATGAGCAGTTCTTC; CDR3 protein: CASSLARQRGNNEQFF
J gene: TRBJ1-2; D gene: -; clone size: -; V gene: TRBV7-8; CDR3 DNA: TGTGCCAGCAGCTTATGTGCTAACTATGGCTACACCTTC; CDR3 protein: CASSLCANYGYTF
J gene: TRBJ2-1; D gene: TRBD2; clone size: -; V gene: TRBV10-2; CDR3 DNA: TGCGCCAGCAGTTTACTAGCGGGACCCTACAATGAGCAGTTCTTC; CDR3 protein: CASSLLAGPYNEQFF
J gene: TRBJ2-2; D gene: -; clone size: few; V gene: TRBV11-2; CDR3 DNA: TGTGCCAGCAGCTTCGGACCTAGGGGTAACACCGGGGAGCTGTTTTTT; CDR3 protein: CASSFGPRGNTGELFF
J gene: TRBJ1-1; D gene: -; clone size: many; V gene: TRBV9; CDR3 DNA: TGTGCCAGCAGCGTAGATCCCATAGGGGGGGTGAACACTGAAGCTTTCTTT; CDR3 protein: CASSVDPIGGVNTEAFF
J gene: TRBJ1-1; D gene: TRBD1; clone size: -; V gene: TRBV7-8; CDR3 DNA: TGTGCCAGCAGCCTGCCCCTACAGGGGGCAGAGACTGAAGCTTTCTTT; CDR3 protein: CASSLPLQGAETEAFF
J gene: TRBJ2-7; D gene: -; clone size: -; V gene: TRBV19; CDR3 DNA: TGTGCCAGTAGTATTGACCTACAGGGCCACGAGCAGTACTTC; CDR3 protein: CASSIDLQGHEQYF
J gene: TRBJ2-3; D gene: -; clone size: many; V gene: TRBV11-3; CDR3 DNA: TGTGCCAGCAGCTTAGGGGCCAGCCCCACGACGCAGTATTTT; CDR3 protein: CASSLGASPTTQYF
J gene: TRBJ2-2; D gene: -; clone size: -; V gene: TRBV7-9; CDR3 DNA: TGTGCCAGCAGCTATGGCACCGGGGAGCTGTTTTTT; CDR3 protein: CASSYGTGELFF
J gene: TRBJ1-1; D gene: -; clone size: -; V gene: TRBV24-1; CDR3 DNA: TGTGCCACCAGGGACAGAGACACTGAAGCTTTCTTT; CDR3 protein: CATRDRDTEAFF
J gene: TRBJ1-3; D gene: -; clone size: many; V gene: TRBV6-1; CDR3 DNA: TGTGCCAGCAGTCCCCAGGGTCTAGGTGACACCATATATTTT; CDR3 protein: CASSPQGLGDTIYF
J gene: TRBJ2-3; D gene: TRBD1; clone size: -; V gene: TRBV10-2; CDR3 DNA: TGCGCCAGCAGTGAGCCGGGACAGATATCTAGCACAGATACGCAGTATTTT; CDR3 protein: CASSEPGQISSTDTQYF
J gene: TRBJ2-2; D gene: -; clone size: many; V gene: TRBV5-1; CDR3 DNA: TGCGCCAGCAGCAGGGGGAACACCGGGGAGCTGTTTTTT; CDR3 protein: CASSRGNTGELFF
J gene: TRBJ2-7; D gene: -; clone size: many; V gene: TRBV5-6; CDR3 DNA: TGTGCCAGCAGCTTGGTGTCCGCTCGACAGCTCGAGCAGTACTTC; CDR3 protein: CASSLVSARQLEQYF
J gene: TRBJ2-5; D gene: -; clone size: many; V gene: TRBV5-1; CDR3 DNA: TGCGCCAGCAGCCCCACCGGGACGTCAGAGACCCAGTACTTC; CDR3 protein: CASSPTGTSETQYF
J gene: TRBJ2-2; D gene: -; clone size: many; V gene: TRBV7-2; CDR3 DNA: TGTGCCAGCAGCTTCGGGACACCCAACACCGGGGAGCTGTTTTTT; CDR3 protein: CASSFGTPNTGELFF
J gene: TRBJ1-2; D gene: -; clone size: many; V gene: TRBV6-1; CDR3 DNA: TGTGCCAGCAGTGACGTCGCAAGCTACACCTTC; CDR3 protein: CASSDVASYTF
J gene: TRBJ2-3; D gene: -; clone size: many; V gene: TRBV4-2; CDR3 DNA: TGTGCCAGCAGCCTCCCCGGTGGGGGGGCAGCTACGCAGTATTTT; CDR3 protein: CASSLPGGGAATQYF
J gene: TRBJ2-7; D gene: TRBD2; clone size: -; V gene: TRBV27; CDR3 DNA: TGTGCCAGCAAACCAGCGGGAGGGCCCTACGAGCAGTACTTC; CDR3 protein: CASKPAGGPYEQYF